This is a list of T cell receptor beta chains from one sample in a study of human T cells and chemical hapten exposure. TCRdb re-called the RACE reads with MiXCR, one entry per CDR3 protein. The sample records approximately 100,000 distinct CDR3 sequences, 8% to 10% being singletons. This specimen was whole blood, taken in connection with sensitization to the hapten diphenylcyclopropenone (DPC). The source of these receptors is a woman aged 35 to 49 with alopecia areata. Some clones in this sample may be carry-over from other donors' samples. The CDR3 runs from the conserved cysteine through the conserved F or W. The order of the fields is D gene, J gene, V gene, clone size, CDR3 protein, CDR3 DNA. The D gene is left open where the match is weak. Rows may omit the clone size; those that give it use once, few, many or a size class.

d_call: TRBD1; j_call: TRBJ1-1; v_call: TRBV28; clone_size: many; cdr3_aa: CASSLGDRVHTEAFF; cdr3_nt: TGTGCCAGCAGTTTAGGGGACAGGGTGCACACTGAAGCTTTCTTT
d_call: NA; j_call: TRBJ1-3; v_call: TRBV3-1; clone_size: many; cdr3_aa: CASSLQPFSGNTIYF; cdr3_nt: TGTGCCAGCAGCCTCCAGCCATTCTCTGGAAACACCATATATTTT
d_call: TRBD2; j_call: TRBJ2-2; v_call: TRBV10-3; clone_size: many; cdr3_aa: CAISAATGEGGELFF; cdr3_nt: TGTGCCATCAGTGCGGCGACGGGGGAGGGCGGGGAGCTGTTTTTT
d_call: NA; j_call: TRBJ2-5; v_call: TRBV29-1; clone_size: NA; cdr3_aa: CSVVSQETQYF; cdr3_nt: TGCAGCGTTGTAAGCCAAGAGACCCAGTACTTC
d_call: NA; j_call: TRBJ2-1; v_call: TRBV20-1; clone_size: NA; cdr3_aa: CSARKPVTSNEQFF; cdr3_nt: TGCAGTGCTAGAAAGCCAGTAACGTCCAATGAGCAGTTCTTC
d_call: NA; j_call: TRBJ2-2; v_call: TRBV19; clone_size: many; cdr3_aa: CASSSSDRNTGELFF; cdr3_nt: TGTGCCAGTAGTAGCTCCGACAGAAACACCGGGGAGCTGTTTTTT
d_call: NA; j_call: TRBJ2-7; v_call: TRBV18; clone_size: many; cdr3_aa: CASSPRDGTYEQYF; cdr3_nt: TGTGCCAGCTCACCGAGGGACGGCACCTACGAGCAGTACTTC
d_call: NA; j_call: TRBJ1-2; v_call: TRBV3-1; clone_size: few; cdr3_aa: CASSQGGNSYGYTF; cdr3_nt: TGTGCCAGCAGCCAAGGCGGGAACTCCTATGGCTACACCTTC
d_call: TRBD2; j_call: TRBJ2-1; v_call: TRBV19; clone_size: NA; cdr3_aa: CASSAYVSGGEQFF; cdr3_nt: TGTGCCAGTAGTGCCTACGTTTCCGGGGGGGAACAGTTCTTC
d_call: TRBD1; j_call: TRBJ1-5; v_call: TRBV7-9; clone_size: NA; cdr3_aa: CASSSGQPATNQPQHF; cdr3_nt: TGTGCCAGCAGCTCGGGACAGCCGGCCACTAATCAGCCCCAGCATTTT
d_call: NA; j_call: TRBJ2-1; v_call: TRBV20-1; clone_size: NA; cdr3_aa: CSAREDSYNEQFF; cdr3_nt: TGCAGTGCTAGAGAAGACTCCTACAATGAGCAGTTCTTC
d_call: NA; j_call: TRBJ2-7; v_call: TRBV6-5; clone_size: few; cdr3_aa: CASRVTPYEQYF; cdr3_nt: TGTGCCAGCAGAGTTACGCCCTACGAGCAGTACTTC
d_call: NA; j_call: TRBJ1-6; v_call: TRBV20-1; clone_size: many; cdr3_aa: CSASSGTNVVRPYNSPLHF; cdr3_nt: TGCAGTGCTAGTTCGGGCACTAACGTCGTCCGCCCCTATAATTCACCCCTCCACTTT
d_call: TRBD1; j_call: TRBJ2-7; v_call: TRBV18; clone_size: NA; cdr3_aa: CASSPQGAGYEQYF; cdr3_nt: TGTGCCAGCTCACCGCAGGGGGCGGGCTACGAGCAGTACTTC
d_call: TRBD1; j_call: TRBJ1-4; v_call: TRBV7-9; clone_size: NA; cdr3_aa: CASSSSDRGAWEKLFF; cdr3_nt: TGTGCCAGCAGCTCCTCGGACAGGGGAGCTTGGGAAAAACTGTTTTTT
d_call: TRBD2; j_call: TRBJ2-1; v_call: TRBV4-1; clone_size: few; cdr3_aa: CASSQGARGGASNEQFF; cdr3_nt: TGCGCCAGCAGCCAAGGGGCGCGCGGGGGGGCGAGCAATGAGCAGTTCTTC
d_call: NA; j_call: TRBJ1-5; v_call: TRBV19; clone_size: few; cdr3_aa: CASWNPTEARQPQHF; cdr3_nt: TGTGCCAGTTGGAACCCGACAGAGGCCCGTCAGCCCCAGCATTTT
d_call: TRBD1; j_call: TRBJ2-1; v_call: TRBV24-1; clone_size: few; cdr3_aa: CATSGPQEGAQNEQFF; cdr3_nt: TGTGCCACCAGTGGCCCCCAAGAGGGGGCGCAGAATGAGCAGTTCTTC
d_call: NA; j_call: TRBJ1-6; v_call: TRBV20-1; clone_size: NA; cdr3_aa: CSAEKNSYNSPLHF; cdr3_nt: TGCAGTGCTGAAAAGAACTCCTATAATTCACCCCTCCACTTT
d_call: NA; j_call: TRBJ2-7; v_call: TRBV4-2; clone_size: few; cdr3_aa: CASSPRAFGGTYEQYF; cdr3_nt: TGTGCCAGCAGCCCGCGGGCTTTCGGGGGTACCTACGAGCAGTACTTC
d_call: NA; j_call: TRBJ1-5; v_call: TRBV20-1; clone_size: NA; cdr3_aa: CSARDRGRQPQHF; cdr3_nt: TGCAGTGCTAGAGATCGGGGGAGGCAGCCCCAGCATTTT
d_call: NA; j_call: TRBJ1-5; v_call: TRBV11-2; clone_size: many; cdr3_aa: CASSLDYRGSNQPQHF; cdr3_nt: TGTGCCAGCAGCTTAGATTATAGAGGGAGCAATCAGCCCCAGCATTTT
d_call: NA; j_call: TRBJ2-3; v_call: TRBV29-1; clone_size: few; cdr3_aa: CSVEGGGTSTDTQYF; cdr3_nt: TGCAGCGTTGAGGGAGGGGGGACCAGCACAGATACGCAGTATTTT
d_call: TRBD2; j_call: TRBJ2-5; v_call: TRBV2; clone_size: NA; cdr3_aa: CASSGGLAAYQETQYF; cdr3_nt: TGTGCCAGCAGTGGGGGACTAGCAGCCTACCAAGAGACCCAGTACTTC
d_call: NA; j_call: TRBJ1-1; v_call: TRBV7-8; clone_size: many; cdr3_aa: CASSPPLPGNTEAFF; cdr3_nt: TGTGCCAGCAGTCCGCCCCTACCTGGGAACACTGAAGCTTTCTTT
d_call: NA; j_call: TRBJ2-3; v_call: TRBV7-6; clone_size: many; cdr3_aa: CASSSSTLTDTQYF; cdr3_nt: TGTGCCAGCAGCTCTAGCACATTAACAGATACGCAGTATTTT
d_call: NA; j_call: TRBJ2-7; v_call: TRBV7-2; clone_size: many; cdr3_aa: CASSYSSGRTYEQYF; cdr3_nt: TGTGCCAGCAGCTACAGCTCCGGCAGAACCTACGAGCAGTACTTC
d_call: NA; j_call: TRBJ1-2; v_call: TRBV4-3; clone_size: NA; cdr3_aa: CASTRTLLSPDGYTF; cdr3_nt: TGCGCCAGCACTAGGACCCTACTGTCTCCCGATGGCTACACCTTC
d_call: NA; j_call: TRBJ2-7; v_call: TRBV28; clone_size: NA; cdr3_aa: CASRLGGGSSYEQYF; cdr3_nt: TGTGCCAGTCGATTAGGAGGGGGCAGCTCCTACGAGCAGTACTTC
d_call: NA; j_call: TRBJ2-3; v_call: TRBV14; clone_size: many; cdr3_aa: CASSVQGWTDTQYF; cdr3_nt: TGTGCCAGCAGCGTACAGGGTTGGACAGATACGCAGTATTTT
d_call: NA; j_call: TRBJ1-6; v_call: TRBV7-2; clone_size: NA; cdr3_aa: CASSTISYNSPLHF; cdr3_nt: TGTGCCAGCAGCACAATCTCCTATAATTCACCCCTCCACTTT
d_call: TRBD1; j_call: TRBJ2-7; v_call: TRBV20-1; clone_size: NA; cdr3_aa: CSAPVRYGQAYEQYF; cdr3_nt: TGCAGTGCACCCGTTCGTTATGGACAGGCATACGAGCAGTACTTC
d_call: NA; j_call: TRBJ2-7; v_call: TRBV28; clone_size: many; cdr3_aa: CASSLLARANSYEQYF; cdr3_nt: TGTGCCAGCAGTTTATTGGCCAGGGCTAACTCCTACGAGCAGTACTTC
d_call: TRBD2; j_call: TRBJ2-7; v_call: TRBV20-1; clone_size: NA; cdr3_aa: CSAQLGGREQYF; cdr3_nt: TGCAGTGCGCAACTCGGGGGGAGGGAGCAGTACTTC
d_call: NA; j_call: TRBJ2-2; v_call: TRBV21-1; clone_size: many; cdr3_aa: CASSIRIRKTPGSCFF; cdr3_nt: NA
d_call: NA; j_call: TRBJ1-1; v_call: TRBV12-3/TRBV12-4; clone_size: few; cdr3_aa: CASSRGRGWTEAFF; cdr3_nt: TGTGCCAGCAGCCGGGGACGGGGGTGGACTGAAGCTTTCTTT
d_call: NA; j_call: TRBJ2-7; v_call: TRBV12-3/TRBV12-4; clone_size: many; cdr3_aa: CASSSTHYEQYF; cdr3_nt: TGTGCCAGCAGTTCCACCCACTACGAGCAGTACTTC
d_call: NA; j_call: TRBJ1-6; v_call: TRBV10-3; clone_size: NA; cdr3_aa: CAISEMIANYNSPLHF; cdr3_nt: TGTGCCATCAGTGAAATGATAGCTAACTATAATTCACCCCTCCACTTT
d_call: TRBD1; j_call: TRBJ2-3; v_call: TRBV27; clone_size: many; cdr3_aa: CASNQQGGLADTQYF; cdr3_nt: TGTGCCAGCAATCAACAGGGGGGATTAGCAGATACGCAGTATTTT
d_call: TRBD2; j_call: TRBJ2-1; v_call: TRBV4-1; clone_size: many; cdr3_aa: CASSQPTSGHEQFF; cdr3_nt: TGCGCCAGCAGCCAGCCGACTAGCGGTCATGAGCAGTTCTTC
d_call: NA; j_call: TRBJ2-5; v_call: TRBV6-2/TRBV6-3; clone_size: many; cdr3_aa: CASSLGAQYF; cdr3_nt: TGTGCCAGCAGCCTGGGGGCCCAGTACTTC
d_call: TRBD1; j_call: TRBJ2-5; v_call: TRBV29-1; clone_size: many; cdr3_aa: CSVRPWAGGETQYF; cdr3_nt: TGCAGCGTTCGGCCTTGGGCAGGGGGCGAGACCCAGTACTTC
d_call: NA; j_call: TRBJ2-3; v_call: TRBV24-1; clone_size: many; cdr3_aa: CATSDERGAKDTQYF; cdr3_nt: TGTGCCACCAGTGATGAACGGGGGGCGAAAGATACGCAGTATTTT
d_call: NA; j_call: TRBJ1-6; v_call: TRBV19; clone_size: many; cdr3_aa: CASRDGSFNSPLHF; cdr3_nt: TGTGCCAGTAGGGACGGAAGTTTTAATTCACCCCTCCACTTT
d_call: NA; j_call: TRBJ2-3; v_call: TRBV12-3/TRBV12-4; clone_size: many; cdr3_aa: CASSSTAQAYTQYF; cdr3_nt: TGTGCCAGCAGTTCCACGGCCCAAGCCTATACGCAGTATTTT
d_call: TRBD1; j_call: TRBJ1-6; v_call: TRBV20-1; clone_size: NA; cdr3_aa: CSASQGQKDSPLHF; cdr3_nt: TGCAGTGCTAGCCAGGGACAGAAAGATTCACCCCTCCACTTT
d_call: TRBD2; j_call: TRBJ2-5; v_call: TRBV5-1; clone_size: NA; cdr3_aa: CASSHWTSQETQYF; cdr3_nt: TGCGCCAGCAGCCATTGGACTAGCCAAGAGACCCAGTACTTC
d_call: NA; j_call: TRBJ2-4; v_call: TRBV28; clone_size: many; cdr3_aa: CASSRGTHSIQYF; cdr3_nt: TGTGCCAGCAGTCGCGGGACTCACTCGATTCAGTACTTC